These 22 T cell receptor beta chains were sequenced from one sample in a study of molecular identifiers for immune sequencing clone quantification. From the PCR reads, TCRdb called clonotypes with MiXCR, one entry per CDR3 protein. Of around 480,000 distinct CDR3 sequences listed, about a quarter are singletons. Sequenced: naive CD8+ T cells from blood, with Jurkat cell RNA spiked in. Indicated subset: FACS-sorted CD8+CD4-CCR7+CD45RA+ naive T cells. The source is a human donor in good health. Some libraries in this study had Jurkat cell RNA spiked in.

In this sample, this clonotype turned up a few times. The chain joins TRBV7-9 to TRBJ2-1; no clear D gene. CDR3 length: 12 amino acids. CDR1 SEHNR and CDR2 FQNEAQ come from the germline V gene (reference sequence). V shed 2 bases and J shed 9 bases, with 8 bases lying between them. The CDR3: CASSLSQSEQFF. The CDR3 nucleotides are TGTGCCAGCAGCTTAAGTCAAAGTGAGCAGTTCTTC.

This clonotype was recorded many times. The CDR3 DNA follows: TGTGCCAGCAGTGAATTCCTGTCCCACTCCTCTAGCACAGATACGCAGTATTTT. It encodes CASSEFLSHSSSTDTQYF. The chain recombines TRBV2 with TRBJ2-3; D uncertain. Germline values: CDR1 SNHLY, CDR2 FYNNEI. Trimming shortened V by 2 bases and J by 0 bases, and 18 bases separated the two germline ends. This CDR3 spans 18 amino acids.

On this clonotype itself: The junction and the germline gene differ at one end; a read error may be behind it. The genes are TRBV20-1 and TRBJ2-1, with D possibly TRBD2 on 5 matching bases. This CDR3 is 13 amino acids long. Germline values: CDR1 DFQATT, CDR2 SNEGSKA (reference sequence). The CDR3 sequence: CSARIGGHNERFF. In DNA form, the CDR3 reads TGCAGTGCTAGGATTGGCGGGCACAATGAGCGGTTCTTC.

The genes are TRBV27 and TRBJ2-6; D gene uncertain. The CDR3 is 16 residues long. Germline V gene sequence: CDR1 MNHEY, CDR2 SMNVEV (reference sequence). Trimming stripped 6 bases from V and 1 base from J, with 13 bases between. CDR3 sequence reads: CASSLLTPSGANVLTF. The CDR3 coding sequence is TGTGCCAGCAGCCTTCTCACGCCTTCTGGGGCCAACGTCCTGACTTTC.

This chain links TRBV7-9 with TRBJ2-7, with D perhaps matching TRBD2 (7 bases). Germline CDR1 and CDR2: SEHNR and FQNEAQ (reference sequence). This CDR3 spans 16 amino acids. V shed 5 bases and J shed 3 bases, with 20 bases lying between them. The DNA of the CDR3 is TGTGCCAGCAGCCCCAGGGAGGGGGTAGCCTACTACGAGCAGTACTTC. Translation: CASSPREGVAYYEQYF.

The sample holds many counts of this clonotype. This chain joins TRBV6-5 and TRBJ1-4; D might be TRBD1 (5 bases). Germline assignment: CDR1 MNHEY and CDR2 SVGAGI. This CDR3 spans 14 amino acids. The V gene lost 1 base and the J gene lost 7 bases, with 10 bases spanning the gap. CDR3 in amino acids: CASSYFTRGEKLFF. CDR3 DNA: TGTGCCAGCAGTTACTTCACAAGGGGTGAAAAACTGTTTTTT.

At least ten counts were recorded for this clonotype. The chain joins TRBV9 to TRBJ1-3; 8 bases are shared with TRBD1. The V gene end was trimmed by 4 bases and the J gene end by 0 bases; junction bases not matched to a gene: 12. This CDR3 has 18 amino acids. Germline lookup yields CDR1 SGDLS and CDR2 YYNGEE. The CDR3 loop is CASSSSISTGASGNTIYF. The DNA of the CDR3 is TGTGCCAGCAGCTCCTCAATCTCGACAGGGGCCTCTGGAAACACCATATATTTT.

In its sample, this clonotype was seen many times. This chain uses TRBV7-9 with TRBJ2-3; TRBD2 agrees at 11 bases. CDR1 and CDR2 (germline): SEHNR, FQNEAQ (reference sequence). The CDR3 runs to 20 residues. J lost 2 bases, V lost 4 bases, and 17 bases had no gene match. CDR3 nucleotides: TGTGCCAGCAGCTCCACACTAGCGGGGGCCCGACACACCAACACAGATACGCAGTATTTT. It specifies CASSSTLAGARHTNTDTQYF.

CDR3 sequence reads: CASSLDRVYTGELFF. CDR3 nucleotides: TGTGCCAGCAGCTTAGACAGGGTGTACACCGGGGAGCTGTTTTTT. The genes are TRBV7-9 and TRBJ2-2; TRBD1 might be the D (6 bases). The CDR3 covers 15 residues. Germline V gives CDR1 SEHNR, CDR2 FQNEAQ (reference sequence). V was clipped by 1 base and J by 3 bases, with 9 bases between them.

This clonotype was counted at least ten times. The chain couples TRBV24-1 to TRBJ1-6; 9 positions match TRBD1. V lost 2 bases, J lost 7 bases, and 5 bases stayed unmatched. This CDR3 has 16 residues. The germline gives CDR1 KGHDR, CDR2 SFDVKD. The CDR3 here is CATSDSRTGENSPLHF. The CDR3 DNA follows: TGTGCCACCAGTGATTCAAGGACAGGGGAAAATTCACCCCTCCACTTT.

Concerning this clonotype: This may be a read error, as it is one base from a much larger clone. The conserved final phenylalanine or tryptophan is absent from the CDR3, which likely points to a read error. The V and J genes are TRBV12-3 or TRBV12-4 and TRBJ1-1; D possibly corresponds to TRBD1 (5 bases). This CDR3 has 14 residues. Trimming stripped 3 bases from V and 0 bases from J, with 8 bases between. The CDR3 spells CASSLDTLNTEAFL. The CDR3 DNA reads TGTGCCAGCAGTTTGGACACCTTGAACACTGAAGCTTTCCTT.

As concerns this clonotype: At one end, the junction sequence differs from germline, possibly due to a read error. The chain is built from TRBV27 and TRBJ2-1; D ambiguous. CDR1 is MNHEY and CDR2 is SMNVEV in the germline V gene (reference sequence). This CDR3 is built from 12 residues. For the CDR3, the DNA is TGTGCCGGCAGTCCTGGACCGAATGAGCAGTTCTTC. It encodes CAGSPGPNEQFF.

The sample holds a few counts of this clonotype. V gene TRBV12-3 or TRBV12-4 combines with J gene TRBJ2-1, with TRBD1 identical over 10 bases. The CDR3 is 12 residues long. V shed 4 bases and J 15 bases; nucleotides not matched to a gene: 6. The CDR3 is CASSSDRGRLFF. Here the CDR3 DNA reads TGTGCCAGCAGTTCAGACAGGGGGCGGCTGTTCTTC.

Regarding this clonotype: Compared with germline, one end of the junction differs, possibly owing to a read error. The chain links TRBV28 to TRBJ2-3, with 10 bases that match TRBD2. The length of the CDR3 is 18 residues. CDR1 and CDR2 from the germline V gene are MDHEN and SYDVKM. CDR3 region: CASSPGVGLAVSTDTRYF. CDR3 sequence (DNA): TGTGCCAGCAGTCCGGGGGTCGGACTAGCGGTGAGCACAGATACGCGGTACTTT.

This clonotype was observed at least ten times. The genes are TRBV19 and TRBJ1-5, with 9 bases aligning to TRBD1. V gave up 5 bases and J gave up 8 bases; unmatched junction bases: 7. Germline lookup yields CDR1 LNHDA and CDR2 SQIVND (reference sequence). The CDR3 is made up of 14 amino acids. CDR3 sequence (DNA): TGTGCCAGTAGTCTCTGGACAGGGGATGAGCCCCAGCATTTT. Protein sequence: CASSLWTGDEPQHF.

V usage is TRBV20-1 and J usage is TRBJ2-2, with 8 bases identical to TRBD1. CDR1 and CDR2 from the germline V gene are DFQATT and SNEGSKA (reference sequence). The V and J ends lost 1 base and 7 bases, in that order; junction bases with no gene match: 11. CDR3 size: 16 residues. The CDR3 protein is CSARAYGQGLGGELFF. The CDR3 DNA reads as TGCAGTGCTAGAGCCTACGGACAGGGTTTGGGCGGGGAGCTGTTTTTT.

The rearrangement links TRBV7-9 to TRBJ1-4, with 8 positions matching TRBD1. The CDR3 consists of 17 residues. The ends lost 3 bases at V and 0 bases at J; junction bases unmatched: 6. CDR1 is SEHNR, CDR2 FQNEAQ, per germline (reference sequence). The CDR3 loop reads CASSFPRTGTTNEKLFF. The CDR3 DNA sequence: TGTGCCAGCAGCTTCCCAAGGACAGGGACAACTAATGAAAAACTGTTTTTT.

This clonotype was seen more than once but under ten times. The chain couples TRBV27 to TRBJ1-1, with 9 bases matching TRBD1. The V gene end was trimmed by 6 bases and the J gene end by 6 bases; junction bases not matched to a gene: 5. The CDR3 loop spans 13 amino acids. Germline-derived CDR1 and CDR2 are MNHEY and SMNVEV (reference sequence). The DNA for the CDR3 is TGTGCCAGCAGCCAGACAGGGGGTGCTGAAGCTTTCTTT. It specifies CASSQTGGAEAFF.

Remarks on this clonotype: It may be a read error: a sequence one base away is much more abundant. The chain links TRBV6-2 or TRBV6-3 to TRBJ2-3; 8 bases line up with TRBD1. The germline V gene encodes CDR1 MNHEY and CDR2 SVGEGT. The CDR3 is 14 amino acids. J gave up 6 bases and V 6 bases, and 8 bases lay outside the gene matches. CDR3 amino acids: CASSNDRGPDTQYF. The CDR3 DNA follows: TGTGCCAGCAGCAACGACAGGGGACCGGATACGCAGTATTTT.

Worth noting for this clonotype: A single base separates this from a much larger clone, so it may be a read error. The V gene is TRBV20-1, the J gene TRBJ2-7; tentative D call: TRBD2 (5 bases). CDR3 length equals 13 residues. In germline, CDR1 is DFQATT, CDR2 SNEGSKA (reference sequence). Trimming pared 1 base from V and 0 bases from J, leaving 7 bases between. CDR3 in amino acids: CSARAGNSYEQYF. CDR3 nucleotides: TGCAGTGCTAGAGCGGGGAACTCCTACGAGCAGTACTTC.

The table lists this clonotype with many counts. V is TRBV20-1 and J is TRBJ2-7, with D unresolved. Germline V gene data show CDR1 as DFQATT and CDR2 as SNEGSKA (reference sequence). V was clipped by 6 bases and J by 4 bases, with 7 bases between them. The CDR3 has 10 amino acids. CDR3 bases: TGCAGTGCGGTATTGTACGAGCAGTACTTC. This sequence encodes CSAVLYEQYF.

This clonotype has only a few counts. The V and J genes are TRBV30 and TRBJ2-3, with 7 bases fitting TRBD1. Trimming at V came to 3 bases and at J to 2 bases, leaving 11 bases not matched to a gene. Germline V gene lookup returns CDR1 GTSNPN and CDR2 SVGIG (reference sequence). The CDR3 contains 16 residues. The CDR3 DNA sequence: TGTGCCTGGAGACCTAATAGCAGGGGGATCACAGATACGCAGTATTTT. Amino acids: CAWRPNSRGITDTQYF.